The 8 T cell receptor beta chains below come from one sample, sequenced in a study of T cell responses to AZD1222 COVID-19 vaccine (dated by TCRdb to 2020 to 2022). The library was generated by the immunoSEQ multiplex PCR assay. As stored in TCRdb, this immuneACCESS dataset retains in-frame rearrangements with V and J assigned. A fraction of the clones does not appear; measured against another copy, unresolved V genes explain less than half of the discrepancy, and the remainder lacks a known reason. This sample holds 95,000 to 110,000 clones; 88% were observed only once. Approximately 9% of the sample lies in the top ten. The time point label, as the study defines it: baseline before first vaccination. The sequencing used peripheral blood, collected on day 0 of AZD1222 vaccination. These receptors all stem from an adult in good health.

About this clone: This sample includes further DNA sequences coding for the same CDR3. The rearrangement links TRBV20-1 to TRBJ2-7; no definite D call. CDR1 is DFQATT, CDR2 SNEGSKA, per germline (reference sequence). The CDR3 length is 11 residues. The V gene lost 2 bases and the J gene lost 3 bases, with 5 bases spanning the gap. The CDR3 protein is CSARPVYEQYF. The CDR3 DNA sequence: TGCAGTGCTAGACCGGTCTACGAGCAGTACTTC.

The V call is TRBV19, the J call TRBJ2-3, with 11 bases identical to TRBD2. J was trimmed by 7 bases and V by 4 bases; bases with no gene match: 16. Germline V gene lookup returns CDR1 LNHDA and CDR2 SQIVND (reference sequence). The length of the CDR3 is 18 residues. The CDR3 protein is CASSRAPGTSGSRNTQYF. CDR3 nucleotides: TGTGCCAGTAGTAGAGCTCCGGGAACTAGCGGGAGTCGTAATACGCAGTATTTT.

The chain is built from TRBV7-9 and TRBJ2-1; D not resolved. Trimming took off 5 bases at V and 10 bases at J, with 9 bases between the two ends. This CDR3 has 11 residues. Germline CDR1 reads SEHNR; CDR2 reads FQNEAQ (reference sequence). This CDR3 is CASSPQAEQFF. CDR3 DNA sequence: TGTGCCAGCAGCCCTCAAGCGGAGCAGTTCTTC.

The rearrangement joins TRBV24-1 to TRBJ2-2; maybe TRBD1 (5 bases). Germline CDR1 and CDR2: KGHDR and SFDVKD. Trimming left V 0 bases short and J 1 base short, with 8 bases between. This CDR3 comprises 16 residues. CDR3 sequence reads: CATSDLRTRNTGELFF. The CDR3 coding sequence is TGTGCCACCAGTGATTTGAGGACACGGAACACCGGGGAGCTGTTTTTT.

This rearrangement joins TRBV7-3 to TRBJ2-1; 8 bases are a match to TRBD2. The V gene end was trimmed by 5 bases and the J gene end by 5 bases; junction bases not matched to a gene: 17. The CDR3 is made up of 18 amino acids. Germline CDR1 and CDR2: SGHTA and FQGTGA. This CDR3 reads CASSPGGRGGGTNNEQFF. DNA for the CDR3: TGTGCCAGCAGCCCCGGGGGTAGGGGCGGGGGGACCAACAATGAGCAGTTCTTC.

The CDR3 region has the DNA TGTGCCAGCAGCTTGAATCCGTATGGCTACACCTTC. Translation gives CASSLNPYGYTF. The chain combines TRBV5-6 with TRBJ1-2; D is unresolved. Germline V lookup: CDR1 SGHDT, CDR2 YYEEEE. The V end lost 1 base, the J end lost 5 bases, and 6 bases lay between the germline ends. The CDR3 sequence is 12 residues long. The complete variable domain, with remaining parts taken from reference TRBV5-6 and TRBJ1-2, reads DAGVTQSPTHLIKTRGQQVTLRCSPKSGHDTVSWYQQALGQGPQFIFQYYEEEERQRGNFPDRFSGHQFPNYSSELNVNALLLGDSALYLCASSLNPYGYTFGSGTRLTVV.

J is TRBJ1-3 and V is TRBV10-3; possibly TRBD1 for D (5 bases). Between the trimmed V and J ends, which lost 3 bases and 4 bases, there was a span of 13 bases. The CDR3 spans 15 residues. Germline values: CDR1 ENHRY, CDR2 SYGVKD. Here the CDR3 reads CAISERGTGGNTIYF. CDR3 bases: TGTGCCATCAGTGAAAGGGGAACGGGCGGAAACACCATATATTTT.

The chain carries TRBV10-1 and TRBJ2-7, with D hard to call. The germline V gene has CDR1 WNHNN and CDR2 SYGVQD (reference sequence). Trimming shortened V by 3 bases and J by 2 bases, and 8 bases separated the two germline ends. The CDR3 has 13 amino acids. The CDR3 loop is CASSDHLTYEQYF. CDR3 sequence (DNA): TGCGCCAGCAGTGACCACCTGACCTACGAGCAGTACTTC.